This TCR beta chain was identified in a study of sequential checkpoint blockade in melanoma. Stated treatment: randomized to nivolumab then ipilimumab (arm A) or the reverse (arm B). The CDR3 covers 14 residues. Trimming took 6 bases from V and 3 from J; bases not matched to a gene: 6. Some clones are missing from TCRdb's copy, which holds only in-frame ones; the method was immunoSEQ multiplex PCR. Altogether some 8,800 clones are present, more than 20% being singletons, with the ten largest covering around 15%. Study-wide findings and caveats: Clinical benefit was about 30 times likelier when tumor T-cell fraction and clonality increased. Tumor T-cell fraction and clonality correlated with PD-L1 and CD8+ counts.

As concerns this clone: Its antigen is currently unknown.

The chain joins TRBV23-1 to TRBJ2-7; 9 bases align to TRBD1. TRBV23-1 is noted as an ORF with a role that remains uncertain. This clonotype was obtained from a human donor with melanoma. The material sequenced was tumor tissue (inferred from file names), taken from a patient given nivolumab and ipilimumab in sequence. The CDR3, as DNA: TGCGCCAGCAGCTACTGGACAGGGGACTACGAGCAGTACTTC. This encodes CASSYWTGDYEQYF.